This entry lists 16 T cell receptor beta chains sequenced from one sample in a study of regulatory T cells in long-lasting Graves disease. Through Arm-PCR of CDR3 regions and iRepertoire HTBI primers, TCR beta libraries were built. TCRdb reprocessed the multiplex PCR reads with MiXCR, giving one entry per CDR3 protein. The table lists more than 450,000 distinct CDR3 sequences, 12% of them singletons, with roughly 9.3% in the top ten. Documented time point: newly diagnosed GD, antithyroid drugs for less than 3 months. Scientists built the TCR library using RNA that was extracted from PBMCs. The same sample was also used in a study of T cells in Graves' hyperthyroidism and ophthalmopathy.

Here the sequenced sample was peripheral blood mononuclear cells (PBMCs), taken at new diagnosis, from a patient treated with antithyroid drugs. All receptors come from a young woman with Graves disease.

This clonotype was recorded at least ten times. The V and J genes are TRBV9 and TRBJ2-5; TRBD1 might be the D (6 bases). CDR1 and CDR2 (germline): SGDLS, YYNGEE. The CDR3 totals 20 residues. V dropped 3 bases and J dropped 4 bases, with 31 bases sitting between them. The CDR3: CASSGNTGLRKGPRGETQYF. The CDR3 DNA reads as TGTGCCAGCAGCGGAAATACAGGGTTGAGAAAGGGTCCCAGGGGAGAGACCCAGTACTTC.

This clonotype was seen more than once but under ten times. V is TRBV30 and J is TRBJ1-4; D might be TRBD1 (5 bases). The germline CDR1 and CDR2 sequences are GTSNPN and SVGIG (reference sequence). The V gene lost 4 bases and the J gene lost 7 bases, with 16 bases spanning the gap. CDR3 size: 14 residues. Here the CDR3 DNA reads TGTGCCTGGACCTCGGGGCTATTTAGTGAAAAACTGTTTTTT. Its protein is CAWTSGLFSEKLFF.

In its sample, this clonotype was seen many times. The rearrangement links TRBV11-2 to TRBJ1-1; D is perhaps TRBD1 (6 bases). This CDR3 has 16 amino acids. The V end was cut by 5 bases, the J end by 6 bases, with 22 bases between. Germline V gene lookup returns CDR1 SGHAT and CDR2 FQNNGV. The CDR3 DNA reads as TGTGCCAGCAGCCCATGGGCAGGGGAGGAGATCCCTGAAGCTTTCTTT. Residues: CASSPWAGEEIPEAFF.

This clonotype was recorded many times. V and J are TRBV27 and TRBJ1-2; D may be TRBD1 (6 bases). V was shortened by 3 bases and J by 11 bases, with 10 bases between the two germline ends. The CDR3 covers 11 residues. From germline, CDR1 is MNHEY and CDR2 SMNVEV (reference sequence). CDR3 residues: CASSFGGEYTF. The CDR3 DNA is TGTGCCAGCAGTTTCGGGGGCGAGTACACCTTC.

The chain couples TRBV5-1 to TRBJ2-7, with 8 bases fitting TRBD2. V shed 4 bases and J 5 bases; nucleotides not matched to a gene: 11. Germline-derived CDR1 and CDR2 are SGHRS and YFSETQ. The CDR3 sequence is 15 residues long. CDR3 sequence: CASSIPAGVMDEQYF. CDR3 DNA: TGCGCCAGCAGCATACCAGCGGGAGTGATGGACGAGCAGTACTTC.

This clonotype was detected a few times. This rearrangement joins TRBV7-3 to TRBJ2-3, with 9 bases matching TRBD1. V lost 5 bases, J lost 2 bases, and 11 bases stayed unmatched. In germline, CDR1 is SGHTA, CDR2 FQGTGA. CDR3 size: 17 residues. Written as DNA, the CDR3 is TGTGCCAGCAGCATCAAACCGGGACAGGGCTACACAGATACGCAGTATTTT. This codes for CASSIKPGQGYTDTQYF.

This clonotype came up a few times. The chain uses TRBV20-1 and TRBJ2-7, with a possible D match to TRBD1 (7 bases). CDR3 length equals 13 residues. Trimming shortened V by 2 bases and J by 4 bases, and 12 bases separated the two germline ends. Germline CDR1 and CDR2: DFQATT and SNEGSKA (reference sequence). The CDR3 DNA sequence: TGCAGTGCTAGACCCGGGGGACAGTACGAGCAGTACTTC. Translating it yields CSARPGGQYEQYF.

There are many counts of this clonotype. The rearrangement links TRBV28 to TRBJ2-7, with 9 bases fitting TRBD1. This CDR3 spans 18 amino acids. V trimming: 1 base; J trimming: 4 bases; junction bases outside the gene matches: 14. Germline V gene lookup returns CDR1 MDHEN and CDR2 SYDVKM. The CDR3 DNA follows: TGTGCCAGCAGTTTATTCCCAAAACAGGGGGCGCTCGGATACGAGCAGTACTTC. It yields the protein CASSLFPKQGALGYEQYF.

This clonotype has a count of ten or more. This chain uses TRBV12-3 or TRBV12-4 with TRBJ1-1; possible D gene TRBD1, 6 bases. CDR3 length equals 19 residues. Between the trimmed V and J ends, which lost 4 bases and 0 bases, there was a span of 24 bases. CDR3 sequence (DNA): TGTGCCAGCAGTTCGAGGGGCGGGGGCCTTACGACCATGAACACTGAAGCTTTCTTT. Amino acids: CASSSRGGGLTTMNTEAFF.

This clonotype was counted many times. J is TRBJ2-1 and V is TRBV20-1; tentative D call: TRBD1 (6 bases). Germline V gene data show CDR1 as DFQATT and CDR2 as SNEGSKA (reference sequence). The CDR3 has 12 residues. V was pared by 5 bases and J by 8 bases, with 13 bases between. CDR3 sequence (DNA): TGCAGTGCTCCCGGGACAAACGATGAGCAGTTCTTC. The encoded protein is CSAPGTNDEQFF.

This clonotype came up many times. The chain links TRBV30 to TRBJ2-7; no reliable D call. Germline loops: CDR1 GTSNPN, CDR2 SVGIG (reference sequence). This CDR3 contains 13 residues. Trimming removed 0 bases at V and 6 bases at J, with 12 bases between. The CDR3 loop is CAWSVRLAAEQYF. The CDR3 DNA reads as TGTGCCTGGAGTGTCAGATTGGCTGCCGAGCAGTACTTC.

This clonotype came up many times. This chain joins TRBV19 and TRBJ2-7, with D perhaps assigned TRBD1 or TRBD2 (5 bases each). The CDR3 is made up of 13 amino acids. V dropped 8 bases and J dropped 3 bases, with 14 bases sitting between them. Germline V gene lookup returns CDR1 LNHDA and CDR2 SQIVND (reference sequence). The chain's CDR3 is CASGPGPYYEQYF. The CDR3, as DNA: TGTGCCAGTGGTCCGGGACCTTACTACGAGCAGTACTTC. Based on the CDR3 plus reference TRBV19 and TRBJ2-7, the full variable domain is DGGITQSPKYLFRKEGQNVTLSCEQNLNHDAMYWYRQDPGQGLRLIYYSQIVNDFQKGDIAEGYSVSREKKESFPLTVTSAQKNPTAFYLCASGPGPYYEQYFGPGTRLTVT.

The chain recombines TRBV5-1 with TRBJ1-2, with 8 nucleotides matching TRBD1. V lost 0 bases to trimming and J lost 3 bases; unmatched junction nucleotides: 4. The germline V gene encodes CDR1 SGHRS and CDR2 YFSETQ. The CDR3 is made up of 15 amino acids. The CDR3 reads CASSLGTGLDYGYTF. The DNA of the CDR3 is TGCGCCAGCAGCTTGGGGACAGGGTTGGACTATGGCTACACCTTC.

This clonotype has a handful of counts. The chain has TRBV5-5 and TRBJ1-2, with D perhaps TRBD1 (5 bases). The CDR3 totals 14 residues. V lost 0 bases and J lost 4, with 10 bases in between. CDR1 SGHKS and CDR2 YYEKEE come from the germline V gene (reference sequence). CDR3 loop: CASSLGDGIYGYTF. DNA of the CDR3: TGTGCCAGCAGCTTGGGGGACGGGATCTATGGCTACACCTTC.

There are a few counts of this clonotype. The genes are TRBV12-3 or TRBV12-4 and TRBJ2-1; TRBD1 or TRBD2 may be the D gene (5 bases each). The CDR3 extends over 16 amino acids. V was trimmed by 2 bases and J by 6 bases, leaving 17 bases between them. The chain's CDR3 is CASSLFPNHGANEQFF. CDR3 bases: TGTGCCAGCAGTTTATTCCCAAACCACGGGGCCAATGAGCAGTTCTTC.

The chain recombines TRBV4-1 with TRBJ2-1; the match to TRBD2 covers 10 bases. CDR3 length: 15 amino acids. The trim removed 1 base at V and 8 bases at J, leaving 5 bases unmatched. Germline values: CDR1 MGHRA, CDR2 YSYEKL. The CDR3 reads CASSQGTSGIYEQFF. The DNA of the CDR3 is TGCGCCAGCAGCCAAGGAACTAGCGGGATCTATGAGCAGTTCTTC.